The clone carrying this T cell receptor (beta chain) was detected a few times. V shed 5 bases, J shed 6 bases, and the junction held 8 bases outside the gene matches. Germline CDR1 SEHNR, CDR2 FQNEAQ (reference sequence). The CDR3 consists of 15 residues. TCRdb keeps only in-frame clones here, not all; method: immunoSEQ multiplex PCR. This table has 35,000 to 45,000 clones, about 90% appearing once. The entry originates in a study of T cell changes during pregnancy in multiple sclerosis. The TCR originated in a female donor in good health, enrolled as a control in a pregnancy study. The material sequenced was CD4+ T cells from peripheral blood mononuclear cells, taken in the second trimester of pregnancy. This chain links TRBV7-9 with TRBJ2-2; 8 bases align to TRBD2. For the CDR3, the DNA is TGTGCCAGCAGCCGTCGGGGGGGCCTTGCCGGGGAGCTGTTTTTT. Its protein is CASSRRGGLAGELFF.